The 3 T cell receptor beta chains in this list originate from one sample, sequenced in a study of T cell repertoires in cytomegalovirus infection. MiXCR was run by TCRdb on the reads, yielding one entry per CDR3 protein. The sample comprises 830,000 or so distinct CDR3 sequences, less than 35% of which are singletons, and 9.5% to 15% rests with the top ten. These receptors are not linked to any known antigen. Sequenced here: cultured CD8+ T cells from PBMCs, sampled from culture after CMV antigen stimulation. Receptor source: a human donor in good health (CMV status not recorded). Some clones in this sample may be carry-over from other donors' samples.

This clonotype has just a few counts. Here the CDR3 DNA reads TGTGCTAGTGGTTTCGTAGCGGGGGCAAAGGGTGAGCAGTTCTTC. Its translation: CASGFVAGAKGEQFF. V gene TRBV12-5 combines with J gene TRBJ2-1; 9 bases are a match to TRBD2. The length of the CDR3 is 15 residues. V trimming: 3 bases; J trimming: 9 bases; junction bases outside the gene matches: 9. The germline gives CDR1 LGHNT, CDR2 FRNRAP.

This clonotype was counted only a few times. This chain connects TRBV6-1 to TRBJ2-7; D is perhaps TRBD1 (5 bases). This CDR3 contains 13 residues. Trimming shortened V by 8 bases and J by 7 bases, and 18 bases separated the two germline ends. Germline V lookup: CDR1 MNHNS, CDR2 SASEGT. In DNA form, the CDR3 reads TGTGCCAGCTACTTCTGGGGCAGACTGGAGCAGTACGTC. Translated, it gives CASYFWGRLEQYV.

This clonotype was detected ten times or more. In DNA, the CDR3 is TGTGCCAGCACCGACGTGGGGGATGGCTACACCTTC. Translated: CASTDVGDGYTF. The V call is TRBV12-3 or TRBV12-4, the J call TRBJ1-2; D may be TRBD1 (5 bases). CDR3 length equals 12 residues. V gave up 7 bases and J gave up 6 bases, with 12 bases separating them.